This is a list of T cell receptor beta chains from one sample in a study of molecular identifiers for immune sequencing clone quantification. TCRdb ran MiXCR on the PCR reads and lists one entry per CDR3 protein. The sample yields around 65,000 distinct CDR3 sequences, approximately 17% seen once. Material for sequencing was naive CD8+ T cells from blood, with Jurkat cell RNA spiked in. These receptors were collected from a human donor in good health. Some libraries in this study had Jurkat cell RNA spiked in. Both conserved end residues are part of each CDR3. The order of the fields is V gene, J gene, CDR3 length, CDR3 protein.

>TRBV7-8|TRBJ2-1|15
CASRQRLAGYNEQFF
>TRBV28|TRBJ1-1|13
CASSLGPNTEAFF
>TRBV7-2|TRBJ2-7|15
CASSHQTSGSYEQYF
>TRBV28|TRBJ2-3|15
CASNLDLGNTDTQYF
>TRBV14|TRBJ2-3|19
CASSQDLHLDRVGTDTQYF
>TRBV4-3|TRBJ1-2|17
CASSQEVPRGLGYGYTF
>TRBV13|TRBJ2-7|15
CASSSTSGRTYEQYF
>TRBV27|TRBJ2-3|15
CASSLYGGVTDTQYF
>TRBV12-3/TRBV12-4|TRBJ2-2|15
CASSPDSTPSGELFF
>TRBV7-9|TRBJ2-3|15
CASSLRGSAADTQYF
>TRBV12-3/TRBV12-4|TRBJ1-1|17
CASSLARGRSMNTEAFF
>TRBV7-9|TRBJ1-4|17
CASSFLRDSATNEKLFF
>TRBV12-5|TRBJ2-7|14
CASGWTSGAYEQYF
>TRBV18|TRBJ2-4|14
CASSPPGNENIQYF
>TRBV6-2/TRBV6-3|TRBJ2-3|15
CASSTESYFTDTQYF
>TRBV7-9|TRBJ2-1|16
CASSGSTDSADGEQFF
>TRBV2|TRBJ1-4|14
CASSGTGNGEKLFF
>TRBV6-6|TRBJ2-7|12
CASRHRGDEQYF
>TRBV11-3|TRBJ2-1|17
CASSLVGTSGKWDEQFF
>TRBV18|TRBJ2-5|18
CASSPLWPSTGDQETQYF
>TRBV20-1|TRBJ2-1|14
CSARDYQNDNEQFF
>TRBV10-2|TRBJ2-7|12
CATAQGNYEQYF
>TRBV5-4|TRBJ2-3|13
CASSFWGQDTQYF
>TRBV9|TRBJ2-7|14
CASSPPSTGNEQYF
>TRBV4-1|TRBJ2-2|14
CASSQDPHTGELFF
>TRBV6-1|TRBJ2-7|15
CASSERPGPYYEQYF
>TRBV3-1|TRBJ2-1|15
CASSQALAGDDEQFF
>TRBV9|TRBJ2-2|16
CASSVAEAVVTGELFF
>TRBV30|TRBJ2-2|12
CAWSVDTGELFF